The T cell receptor beta chain described here comes from a study of T cell responses to AZD1222 COVID-19 vaccine (dated by TCRdb to the early 2020s). Notes on the research overall: AZD1222 recipients given second doses at about 4 weeks or at about 12 weeks were pooled, since spike-specific TCR depth and breadth were not found to differ between the two schedules. Trial participants were enrolled by age into subgroups of 18-55, 56-69 and 70-plus years, and roughly 160, 29 and 62 TCR-sequenced participants, respectively, were included in these subgroups. TCR sequencing was performed for 233 trial participants, of whom some 200 were given two doses of AZD1222 and approximately 26 were given two doses of MenACWY control vaccine. Results the study describes overall, beyond this receptor: Participants were mostly white British, with more females than males. The authors suggested clonal diversity may have been underestimated. Nearly half of unique spike-specific TCRs reportedly recognized epitopes outside regions mutated in the B.1.351 and B.1.1.7 variants. CD4 TCRs associated with the vaccine covered the entire spike protein, and the dominant responses were in regions 160-218 and 743-854. In the small 56-69-year group, the increase in depth fell short of significance, most likely because of low power. After two AZD1222 doses, both the breadth and the depth of spike-specific TCRs were significantly higher than at day 0 and than in MenACWY recipients. Conclusions about previously exposed vaccinees are limited, since just a handful of AZD1222 recipients were seropositive for SARS-CoV-2 at baseline. Because no day 14 peak-response samples were available, the repertoires could be characterized only after the peak T cell response.

The CDR3 regions of human TCRbeta chains were subjected to immunosequencing. The source study handled its data this way. TCRs in the repertoires were compared against a reference library of SARS-CoV-2-specific TCRs that had been generated with the MIRA antigen-specificity platform. Breadth was defined as the fraction of unique TCRs that were SARS-CoV-2-associated, and depth was defined as the fraction of total T cells that were SARS-CoV-2-associated. Using the MIRA data, each spike-specific TCR was assigned both to the spike region to which the TCR was reactive and to a CD4 or CD8 class. Log10-transformed breadth and depth values were compared by one-way ANOVA with Sidak's multiple comparisons tests. TCRdb took over this immuneACCESS table, retaining in-frame rearrangements with V and J assigned. Such tables are incomplete; in checked studies, under half of the missing clones stem from an unresolved V gene, and the remainder is unexplained. V and J calls plus clone size are reproduced from that table; the DNA served to infer D and trimming. Across this sample there are 150,000 to 200,000 clones, with 80% to 95% seen only once. Approximately 1.4% of the sample is held by the ten biggest clonotypes.

Via the germline V gene, CDR1 is SGHRS and CDR2 YFSETQ. V trim: 2 bases; J trim: 4 bases; unmatched bases: 6. From the cysteine up to the phenylalanine, the CDR3 has a length of 15 residues. Kept here is only the CDR3 DNA, which spans 45 bases and is read in frame from base 1. For this clone: Its cognate antigen has yet to be identified. Qualities for individual bases were not recorded, and no much larger clone is one base off.

The sample's time point label, decoded: baseline before first vaccination. The vaccinee samples were drawn from two UK trials, COV001 and COV002, one of which was a single-blind randomized controlled phase 2/3 trial testing AZD1222 (ChAdOx1 nCoV-19) in healthy adults. Trial participant PBMC samples were collected at day 0 and day 28 after the second dose for TCRbeta chain sequencing. This specimen consisted of peripheral blood, obtained on day 0 of AZD1222 vaccination. The TCR originated in an adult in good health. This chain joins TRBV5-1 to TRBJ1-2, with 9 bases in between that match TRBD1. The CDR3 region reads CASSLTGGGSYGYTF. The bases read TGCGCCAGCAGCTTAACAGGGGGCGGGAGCTATGGCTACACCTTC.